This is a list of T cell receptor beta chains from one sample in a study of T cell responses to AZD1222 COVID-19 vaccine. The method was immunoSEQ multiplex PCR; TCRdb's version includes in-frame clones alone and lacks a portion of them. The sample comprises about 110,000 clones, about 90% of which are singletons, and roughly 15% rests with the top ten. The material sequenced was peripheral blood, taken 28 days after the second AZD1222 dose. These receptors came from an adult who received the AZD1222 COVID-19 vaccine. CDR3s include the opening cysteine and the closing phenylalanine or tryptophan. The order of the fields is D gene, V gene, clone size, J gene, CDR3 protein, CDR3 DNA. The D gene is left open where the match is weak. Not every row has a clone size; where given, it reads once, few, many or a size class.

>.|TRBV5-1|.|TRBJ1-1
CASRVFGANGEAFF
TGCGCCAGCAGGGTGTTTGGAGCTAACGGTGAAGCTTTCTTT
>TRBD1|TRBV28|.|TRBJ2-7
CATWGTGSYEQYF
TGTGCCACCTGGGGGACAGGGTCCTACGAGCAGTACTTC
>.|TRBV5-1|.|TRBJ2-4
CASSHGAGHEALAKNIQYF
TGCGCCAGCAGCCACGGGGCAGGGCACGAGGCTCTAGCCAAAAACATTCAGTACTTC
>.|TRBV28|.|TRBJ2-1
CASSFSPSEMYNEQFF
TGTGCCAGCAGTTTTAGTCCCTCCGAGATGTACAATGAGCAGTTCTTC
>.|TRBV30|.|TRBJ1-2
CAWSDRFGYTF
TGTGCCTGGTCCGACAGATTCGGCTACACCTTC
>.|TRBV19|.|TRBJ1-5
CASREVSSNQPQHF
TGTGCCAGTAGGGAGGTTTCCTCAAATCAGCCCCAGCATTTT
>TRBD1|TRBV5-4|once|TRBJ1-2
CASSFQGAPHGYTF
TGTGCCAGCAGCTTTCAGGGGGCGCCTCATGGCTACACCTTC
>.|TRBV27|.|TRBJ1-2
CATSLGGGNYGYTF
TGTGCCACCTCCCTAGGGGGTGGGAACTATGGCTACACCTTC
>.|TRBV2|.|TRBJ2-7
CASSLRQFSAYEQCF
TGTGCCAGCAGCCTCAGACAGTTCTCCGCCTACGAGCAGTGCTTC
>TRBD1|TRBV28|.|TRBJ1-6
CASTGGTVRIPLHF
TGTGCCAGCACCGGCGGGACAGTAAGAATCCCCCTCCACTTT
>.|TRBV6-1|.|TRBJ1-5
CASSEHGVGNNQPQHF
TGTGCCAGCAGTGAACACGGGGTGGGCAACAATCAGCCCCAGCATTTT
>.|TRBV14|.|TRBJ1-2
CASSQVSSNYGYTF
TGTGCCAGCAGCCAAGTGTCGAGTAACTATGGCTACACCTTC
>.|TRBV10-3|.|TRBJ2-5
CAISRVDTQETQYF
TGTGCCATCAGTAGGGTGGACACCCAAGAGACCCAGTACTTC
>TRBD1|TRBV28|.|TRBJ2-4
CASRDSQNIQYF
TGTGCCAGTCGGGACAGCCAAAACATTCAGTACTTC
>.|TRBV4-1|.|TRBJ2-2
CASSQDSTSTGELFF
TGCGCCAGCAGCCAAGATAGTACGAGCACCGGGGAGCTGTTTTTT
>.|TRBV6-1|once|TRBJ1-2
CASSELRGTGGYTF
TGTGCCAGCAGTGAACTACGGGGGACGGGAGGCTACACCTTC
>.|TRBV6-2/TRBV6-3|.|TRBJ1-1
CASSRWTAHTEAFF
TGTGCCAGCAGCCGATGGACAGCTCACACTGAAGCTTTCTTT
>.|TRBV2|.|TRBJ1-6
CASREWLGDSPLHF
TGTGCCAGCCGCGAGTGGTTGGGGGATTCACCCCTCCACTTT
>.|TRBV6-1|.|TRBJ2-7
CASSDRPLEQYF
TGTGCCAGCAGTGACAGGCCTCTCGAGCAGTACTTC
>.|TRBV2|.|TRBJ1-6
CASMPGPSRYNSPLHF
TGTGCCAGCATGCCAGGGCCATCACGGTATAATTCACCCCTCCACTTT
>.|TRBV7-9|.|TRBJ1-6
CASSFGQLVSPLHF
TGTGCCAGCAGCTTTGGACAATTGGTGTCACCCCTCCACTTT
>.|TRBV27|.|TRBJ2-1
CASSLMGYNEQFF
TGTGCCAGCAGTTTAATGGGTTACAATGAGCAGTTCTTC
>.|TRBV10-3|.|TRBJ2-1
CAISGGGYNEQFF
TGTGCCATCAGCGGCGGCGGCTACAATGAGCAGTTCTTC
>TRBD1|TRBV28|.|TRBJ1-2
CASSLSRQGNYGYTF
TGTGCCAGCAGTTTATCGCGACAGGGAAACTATGGCTACACCTTC
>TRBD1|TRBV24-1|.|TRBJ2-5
CATSDVWDRGETQYF
TGTGCCACCAGTGATGTGTGGGACAGAGGAGAGACCCAGTACTTC
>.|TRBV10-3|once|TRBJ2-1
CAIRTSSSYNEQFF
TGTGCCATCAGGACTAGTTCCAGCTACAATGAGCAGTTCTTC
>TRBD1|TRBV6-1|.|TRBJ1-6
CASSEVWVGQGESPLHF
TGTGCCAGCAGTGAAGTGTGGGTAGGACAGGGGGAATCACCCCTCCACTTT
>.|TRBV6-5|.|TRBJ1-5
CASGWVGPNQPQHF
TGTGCCAGCGGGTGGGTGGGCCCCAATCAGCCCCAGCATTTT
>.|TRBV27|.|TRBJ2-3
CASSFIWAGTTSTDTQYF
TGTGCCAGCAGTTTTATTTGGGCGGGAACAACTAGCACAGATACGCAGTATTTT
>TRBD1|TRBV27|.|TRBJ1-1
CASSSGQTNTEAFF
TGTGCCAGCAGTTCGGGACAGACGAACACTGAAGCTTTCTTT
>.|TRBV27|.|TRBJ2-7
CASGQGWNEQYF
TGTGCCAGCGGACAAGGGTGGAACGAGCAGTACTTC
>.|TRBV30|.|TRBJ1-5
CAWSLHSNQPQHF
TGTGCCTGGAGCCTGCATAGCAATCAGCCCCAGCATTTT
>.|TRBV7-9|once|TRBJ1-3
CASSRTGPDTIYF
TGTGCCAGCAGCCGAACGGGGCCGGACACCATATATTTT
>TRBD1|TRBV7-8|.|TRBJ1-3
CASSTGGLGNTIYF
TGTGCCAGCAGTACAGGGGGTTTGGGAAACACCATATATTTT
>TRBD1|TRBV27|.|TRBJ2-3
CASSSLSFRQGPDTQYF
TGTGCCAGCAGTTCACTTTCGTTTAGACAGGGGCCAGATACGCAGTATTTT
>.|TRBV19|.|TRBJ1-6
CATREGRDPLNSPLHF
TGTGCCACTCGAGAGGGGAGGGACCCCCTCAATTCACCCCTCCACTTT
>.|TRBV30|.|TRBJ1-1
CAWLDRRRGTEAFF
TGTGCCTGGCTTGACAGGCGCCGGGGCACTGAAGCTTTCTTT
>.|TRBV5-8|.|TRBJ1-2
CASIYTGGSLIGYTF
TGTGCCAGTATCTACACGGGAGGGTCCCTCATTGGCTACACCTTC
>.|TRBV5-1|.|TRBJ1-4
CASSFQIGEKLFF
TGCGCCAGCAGCTTTCAGATTGGGGAAAAACTGTTTTTT
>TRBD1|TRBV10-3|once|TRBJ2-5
CAISGGTGEAPQETQYF
TGTGCCATCAGTGGGGGGACAGGGGAGGCCCCACAAGAGACCCAGTACTTC
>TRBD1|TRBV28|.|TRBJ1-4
CASSPHQTGESGF
TGTGCCAGCAGTCCCCACCAGACAGGGGAGTCCGGTTTT
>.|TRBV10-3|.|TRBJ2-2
CAISKGPEAGELFF
TGTGCCATCAGCAAAGGACCGGAGGCCGGGGAGCTGTTTTTT
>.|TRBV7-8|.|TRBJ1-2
CASSPGNYGYTF
TGTGCCAGCAGCCCCGGAAACTATGGCTACACCTTC
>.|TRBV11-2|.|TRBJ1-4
CASSLNRVANEKLFF
TGTGCCAGCAGCTTAAACAGGGTGGCTAATGAAAAACTGTTTTTT
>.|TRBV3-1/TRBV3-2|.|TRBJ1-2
CASSQGQALGYGYTF
TGTGCCAGCAGCCAGGGGCAGGCGTTGGGCTATGGCTACACCTTC
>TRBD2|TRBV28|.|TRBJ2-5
CASSLSGRARETQYF
TGTGCCAGCAGCCTTAGCGGGAGGGCCAGGGAGACCCAGTACTTC
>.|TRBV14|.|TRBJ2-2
CASSQDDGVRAVPGELFF
TGTGCCAGCAGCCAAGATGACGGAGTTAGGGCTGTTCCCGGGGAGCTGTTTTTT
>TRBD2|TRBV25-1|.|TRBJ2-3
CASSVLAGGTDTQYF
TGTGCCAGCAGTGTCCTAGCGGGGGGGACAGATACGCAGTATTTT
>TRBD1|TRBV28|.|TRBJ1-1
CASSSGQLRAEAFF
TGTGCCAGCAGTTCGGGACAGTTAAGAGCTGAAGCTTTCTTT
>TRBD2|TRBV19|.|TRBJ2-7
CATTSTSGSSEQYF
TGTGCCACCACCTCGACTAGCGGGAGTTCCGAGCAGTACTTC
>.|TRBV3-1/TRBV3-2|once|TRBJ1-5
CASSQETGPGNQPQHF
TGTGCCAGCAGCCAAGAAACAGGGCCGGGGAATCAGCCCCAGCATTTT
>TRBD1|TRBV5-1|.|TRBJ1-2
CASSFGQGANNGYTF
TGCGCCAGCAGCTTCGGACAGGGAGCTAACAATGGCTACACCTTC
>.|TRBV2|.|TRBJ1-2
CASRPNRYGYTF
TGTGCCAGCCGCCCCAACCGGTATGGCTACACCTTC